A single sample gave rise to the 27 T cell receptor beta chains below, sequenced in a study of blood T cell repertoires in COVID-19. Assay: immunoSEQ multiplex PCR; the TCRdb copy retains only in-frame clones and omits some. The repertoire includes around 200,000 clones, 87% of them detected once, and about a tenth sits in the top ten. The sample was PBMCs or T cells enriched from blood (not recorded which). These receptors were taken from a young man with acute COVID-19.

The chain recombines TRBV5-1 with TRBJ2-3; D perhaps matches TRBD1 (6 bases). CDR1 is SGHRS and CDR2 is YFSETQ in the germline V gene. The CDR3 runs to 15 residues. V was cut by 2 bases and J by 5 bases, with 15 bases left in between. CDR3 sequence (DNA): TGCGCCAGCAGCTTCAGGGGAGTTGCGGAAGATACGCAGTATTTT. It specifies CASSFRGVAEDTQYF.

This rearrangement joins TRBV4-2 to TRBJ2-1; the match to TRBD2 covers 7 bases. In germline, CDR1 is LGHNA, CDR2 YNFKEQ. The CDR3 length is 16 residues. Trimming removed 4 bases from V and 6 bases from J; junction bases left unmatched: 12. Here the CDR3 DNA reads TGTGCCAGCAGCCGCAACCTAGCGGACTCAGGCAATGAGCAGTTCTTC. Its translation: CASSRNLADSGNEQFF.

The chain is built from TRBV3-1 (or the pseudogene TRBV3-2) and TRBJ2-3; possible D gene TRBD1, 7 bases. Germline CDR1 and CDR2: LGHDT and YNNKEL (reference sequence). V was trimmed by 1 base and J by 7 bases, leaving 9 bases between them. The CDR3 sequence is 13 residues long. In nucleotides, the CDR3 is TGTGCCAGCAGCCAAGCAGGGGGGAATACGCAGTATTTT. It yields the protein CASSQAGGNTQYF.

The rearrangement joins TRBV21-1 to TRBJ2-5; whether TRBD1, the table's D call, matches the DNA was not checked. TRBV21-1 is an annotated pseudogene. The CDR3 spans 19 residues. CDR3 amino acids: CASSKGYKTLDRGQETQYF. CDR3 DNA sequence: TGTGCCAGCAGCAAAGGCTATAAAACTTTGGACAGGGGCCAAGAGACCCAGTACTTC.

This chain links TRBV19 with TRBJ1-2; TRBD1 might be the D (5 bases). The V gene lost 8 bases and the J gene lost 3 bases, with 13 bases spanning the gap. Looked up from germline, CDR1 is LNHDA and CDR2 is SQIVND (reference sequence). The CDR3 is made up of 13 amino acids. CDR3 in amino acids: CASYAQGYYGYTF. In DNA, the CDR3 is TGTGCCAGTTATGCGCAGGGTTACTATGGCTACACCTTC.

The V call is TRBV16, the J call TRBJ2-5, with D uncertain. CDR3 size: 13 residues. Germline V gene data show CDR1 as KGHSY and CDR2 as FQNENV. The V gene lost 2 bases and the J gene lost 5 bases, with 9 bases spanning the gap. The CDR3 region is CASSQGQWETQYF. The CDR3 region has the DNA TGTGCCAGCAGCCAAGGTCAGTGGGAGACCCAGTACTTC.

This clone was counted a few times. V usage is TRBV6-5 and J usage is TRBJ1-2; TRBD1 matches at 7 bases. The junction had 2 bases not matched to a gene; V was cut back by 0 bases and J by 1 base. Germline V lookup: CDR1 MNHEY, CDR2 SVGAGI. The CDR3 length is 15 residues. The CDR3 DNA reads TGTGCCAGCAGTTACTCGACAGGGAGTAACTATGGCTACACCTTC. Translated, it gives CASSYSTGSNYGYTF.

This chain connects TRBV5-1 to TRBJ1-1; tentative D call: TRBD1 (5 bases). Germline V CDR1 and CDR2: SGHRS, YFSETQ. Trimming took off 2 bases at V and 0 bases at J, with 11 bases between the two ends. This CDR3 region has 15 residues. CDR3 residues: CASSLRAGLNTEAFF. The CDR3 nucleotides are TGCGCCAGCAGCTTAAGAGCAGGGCTGAACACTGAAGCTTTCTTT.

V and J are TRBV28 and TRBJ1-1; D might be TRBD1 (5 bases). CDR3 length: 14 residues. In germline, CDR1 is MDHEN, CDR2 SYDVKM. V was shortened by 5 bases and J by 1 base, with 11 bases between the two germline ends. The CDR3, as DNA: TGTGCCAGCAGTCCGGGGGGGGAGAACACTGAAGCTTTCTTT. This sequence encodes CASSPGGENTEAFF.

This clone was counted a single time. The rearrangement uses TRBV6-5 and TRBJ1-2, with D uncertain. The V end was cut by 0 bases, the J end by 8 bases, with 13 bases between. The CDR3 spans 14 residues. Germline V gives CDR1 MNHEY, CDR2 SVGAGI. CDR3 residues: CASSYSRSGSGYTF. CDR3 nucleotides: TGTGCCAGCAGTTACTCGAGATCGGGTTCCGGCTACACCTTC.

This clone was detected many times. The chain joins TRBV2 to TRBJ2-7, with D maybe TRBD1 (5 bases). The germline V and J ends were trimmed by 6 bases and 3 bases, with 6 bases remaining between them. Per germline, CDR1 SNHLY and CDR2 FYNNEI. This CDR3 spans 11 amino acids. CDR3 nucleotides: TGTGCCAGCAGAGGACACTACGAGCAGTACTTC. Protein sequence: CASRGHYEQYF. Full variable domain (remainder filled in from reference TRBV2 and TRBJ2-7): EPEVTQTPSHQVTQMGQEVILRCVPISNHLYFYWYRQILGQKVEFLVSFYNNEISEKSEIFDDQFSVERPDGSNFTLKIRSTKLEDSAMYFCASRGHYEQYFGPGTRLTVT.

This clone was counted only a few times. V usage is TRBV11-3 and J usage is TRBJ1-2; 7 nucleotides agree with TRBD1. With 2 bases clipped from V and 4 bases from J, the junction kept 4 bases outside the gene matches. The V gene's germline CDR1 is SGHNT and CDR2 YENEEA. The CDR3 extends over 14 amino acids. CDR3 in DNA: TGTGCCAGCAGCTTACGACAGGGTACCTATGGCTACACCTTC. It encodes CASSLRQGTYGYTF.

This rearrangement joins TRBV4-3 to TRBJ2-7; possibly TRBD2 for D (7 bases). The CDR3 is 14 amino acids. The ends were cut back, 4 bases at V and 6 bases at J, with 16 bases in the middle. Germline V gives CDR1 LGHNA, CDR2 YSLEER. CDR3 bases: TGCGCCAGCAGCCTAAAAAGGGGGGGTTCCGAGCAGTACTTC. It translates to CASSLKRGGSEQYF.

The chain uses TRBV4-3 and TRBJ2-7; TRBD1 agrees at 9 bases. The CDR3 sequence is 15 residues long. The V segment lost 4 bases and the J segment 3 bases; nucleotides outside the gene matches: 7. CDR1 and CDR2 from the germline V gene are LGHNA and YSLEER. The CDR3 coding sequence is TGCGCCAGCAGCCCCTGGACAGGGGAGGGCTACGAGCAGTACTTC. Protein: CASSPWTGEGYEQYF.

DNA of the CDR3: TGTGCCAGCAGTGATCTGGTAGCGGGAAGTCAGTTCTTC. Its protein product is CASSDLVAGSQFF. This chain connects TRBV2 to TRBJ2-1, with 8 bases matching TRBD2. This CDR3 is 13 amino acids long. Trimming removed 3 bases from V and 13 bases from J; junction bases left unmatched: 8. Looked up from germline, CDR1 is SNHLY and CDR2 is FYNNEI.

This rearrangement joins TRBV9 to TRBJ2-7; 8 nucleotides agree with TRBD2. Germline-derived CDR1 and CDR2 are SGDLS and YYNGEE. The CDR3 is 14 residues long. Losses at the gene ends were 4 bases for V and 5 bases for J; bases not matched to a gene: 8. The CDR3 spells CASSPGGGPHEQYF. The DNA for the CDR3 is TGTGCCAGCAGCCCGGGGGGGGGTCCCCACGAGCAGTACTTC.

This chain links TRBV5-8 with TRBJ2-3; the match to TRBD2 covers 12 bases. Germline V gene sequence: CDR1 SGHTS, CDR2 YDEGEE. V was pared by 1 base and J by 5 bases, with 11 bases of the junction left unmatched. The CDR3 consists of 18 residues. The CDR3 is CASSLLRLAGGPKDTQYF. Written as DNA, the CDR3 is TGTGCCAGCAGCTTGCTCCGGCTAGCGGGAGGGCCTAAAGATACGCAGTATTTT.

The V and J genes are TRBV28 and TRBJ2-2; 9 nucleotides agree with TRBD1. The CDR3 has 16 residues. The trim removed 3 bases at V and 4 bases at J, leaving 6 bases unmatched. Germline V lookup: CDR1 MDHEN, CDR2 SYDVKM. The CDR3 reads CASSFLQGAPTGELFF. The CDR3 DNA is TGTGCCAGCAGTTTTCTACAGGGGGCCCCCACCGGGGAGCTGTTTTTT.

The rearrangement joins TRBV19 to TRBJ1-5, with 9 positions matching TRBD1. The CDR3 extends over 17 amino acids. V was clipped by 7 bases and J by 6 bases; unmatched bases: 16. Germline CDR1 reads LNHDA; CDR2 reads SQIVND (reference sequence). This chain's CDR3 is CASNYQSGTGPGQPQHF. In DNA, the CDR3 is TGTGCCAGTAATTACCAGTCCGGGACAGGGCCTGGTCAGCCCCAGCATTTT.

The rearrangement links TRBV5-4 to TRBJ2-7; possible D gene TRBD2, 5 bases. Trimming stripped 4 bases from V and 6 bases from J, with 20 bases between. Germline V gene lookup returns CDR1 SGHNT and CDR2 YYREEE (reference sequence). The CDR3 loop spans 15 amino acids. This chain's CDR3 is CASSPGWTPGSEQYF. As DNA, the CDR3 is TGTGCCAGCAGCCCGGGGTGGACCCCGGGGTCCGAGCAGTACTTC.

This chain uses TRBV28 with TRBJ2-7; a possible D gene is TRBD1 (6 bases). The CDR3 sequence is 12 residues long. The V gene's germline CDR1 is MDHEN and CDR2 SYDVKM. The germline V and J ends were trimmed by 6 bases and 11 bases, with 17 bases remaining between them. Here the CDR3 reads CASRYRDNPEYF. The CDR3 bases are TGTGCCAGCAGATACCGGGACAACCCGGAGTACTTC.

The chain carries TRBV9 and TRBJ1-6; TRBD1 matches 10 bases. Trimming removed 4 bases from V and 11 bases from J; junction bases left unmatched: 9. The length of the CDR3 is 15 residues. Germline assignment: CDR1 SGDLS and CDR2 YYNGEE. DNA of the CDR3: TGTGCCAGCAGCCCCTTGACAGGGGGCGCGACACCCCTCCACTTT. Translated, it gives CASSPLTGGATPLHF. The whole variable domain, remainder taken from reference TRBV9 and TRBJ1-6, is DSGVTQTPKHLITATGQRVTLRCSPRSGDLSVYWYQQSLDQGLQFLIQYYNGEERAKGNILERFSAQQFPDLHSELNLSSLELGDSALYFCASSPLTGGATPLHFGNGTRLTVT.

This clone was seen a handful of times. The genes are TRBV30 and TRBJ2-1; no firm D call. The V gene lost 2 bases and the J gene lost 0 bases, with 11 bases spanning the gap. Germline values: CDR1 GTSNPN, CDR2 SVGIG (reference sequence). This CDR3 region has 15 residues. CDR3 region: CAWSKHLSSYNEQFF. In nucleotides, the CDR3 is TGTGCCTGGAGTAAGCACCTGAGCTCCTACAATGAGCAGTTCTTC.

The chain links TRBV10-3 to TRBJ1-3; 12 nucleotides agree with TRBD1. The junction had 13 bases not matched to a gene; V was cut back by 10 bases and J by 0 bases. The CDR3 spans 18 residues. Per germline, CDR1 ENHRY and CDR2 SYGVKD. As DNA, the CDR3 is TGTGCCACGACCGGGACAGGGGGCGATGGATCCTCTGGAAACACCATATATTTT. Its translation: CATTGTGGDGSSGNTIYF.

CDR3 loop: CASSLAPGQGATEAFF. The CDR3 nucleotides are TGTGCCAGCAGCTTAGCCCCGGGACAGGGGGCCACTGAAGCTTTCTTT. V is TRBV7-9 and J is TRBJ1-1, with TRBD1 matching 12 bases. V shed 0 bases, J shed 4 bases, and the junction held 3 bases outside the gene matches. The length of the CDR3 is 16 residues. Germline V gives CDR1 SEHNR, CDR2 FQNEAQ (reference sequence).

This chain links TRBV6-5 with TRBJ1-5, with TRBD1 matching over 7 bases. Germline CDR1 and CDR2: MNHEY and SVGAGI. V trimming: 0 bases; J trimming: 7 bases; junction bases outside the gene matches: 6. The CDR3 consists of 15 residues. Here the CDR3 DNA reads TGTGCCAGCAGTTACTCTAGGGGGCTTGGGCAGCCCCAGCATTTT. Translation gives CASSYSRGLGQPQHF.

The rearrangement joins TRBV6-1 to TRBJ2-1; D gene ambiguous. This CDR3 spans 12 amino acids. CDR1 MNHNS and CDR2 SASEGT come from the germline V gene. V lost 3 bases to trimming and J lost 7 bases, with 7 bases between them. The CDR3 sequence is CASSDPGNEQFF. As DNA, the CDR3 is TGTGCCAGCAGTGACCCCGGTAATGAGCAGTTCTTC.